The 13 T cell receptor beta chains below all came from one sample that was sequenced in a study of response to subunit inactivated influenza vaccine. TCRdb ran MiXCR on the RT-PCR reads and lists one entry per CDR3 protein. The data hold hundreds of thousands of distinct CDR3 sequences, with about 11% observed a single time. These same data were also listed under a study on T cells expressing NK-cell markers. That report notes: Template switching by 5'RACE with UMIs generated the TCR beta cDNA.

Sequencing was performed on PBMCs from blood, taken on the day of vaccination. The receptors were sampled from a man between 45 and 60 years old who received an inactivated influenza vaccine.

This chain joins TRBV29-1 and TRBJ2-5; a possible D gene is TRBD1 (5 bases). Trimming removed 8 bases at V and 5 bases at J, with 12 bases between. CDR3 length: 11 residues. CDR1 is SQVTM and CDR2 is ANQGSEA in the germline V gene. CDR3 sequence reads: CSSGPLETQYF. In DNA form, the CDR3 reads TGCAGCTCAGGGCCATTGGAGACCCAGTACTTC.

The genes are TRBV5-1 and TRBJ2-2; D is undetermined. The CDR3 sequence is 14 residues long. V lost 3 bases and J 6 bases, leaving 12 bases between the germline ends. The germline CDR1 and CDR2 sequences are SGHRS and YFSETQ. CDR3 in DNA: TGCGCCAGCAGCTGGGCCACTCCGGCCGGGGAGCTGTTTTTT. Amino acid sequence: CASSWATPAGELFF.

This clonotype was seen more than once but under ten times. The chain joins TRBV6-2 or TRBV6-3 to TRBJ2-1; no clear D. The germline V and J ends were trimmed by 7 bases and 1 base, with 11 bases remaining between them. Germline CDR1 and CDR2: MNHEY and SVGEGT. The CDR3 extends over 14 amino acids. The CDR3 loop reads CASMLIGSYNEQFF. CDR3 sequence (DNA): TGTGCCAGCATGCTAATAGGATCCTACAATGAGCAGTTCTTC.

CDR3 coding DNA: TGTGCCAGCAGTTTGAACCCGAGTGAAAAACTGTTTTTT. It translates to CASSLNPSEKLFF. The chain uses TRBV12-3 or TRBV12-4 and TRBJ1-4; D ambiguous. The CDR3 is made up of 13 amino acids. Deletions cut 3 bases from V and 7 bases from J, with 9 bases between.

V and J are TRBV5-1 and TRBJ2-7; possibly TRBD1 for D (5 bases). CDR1 is SGHRS, CDR2 YFSETQ, per germline. The CDR3 totals 12 residues. V was trimmed by 1 base and J by 5 bases, leaving 7 bases between them. CDR3 in DNA: TGCGCCAGCAGCTTGAGGGGCCACGAGCAGTACTTC. This translates into CASSLRGHEQYF.

This chain joins TRBV4-3 and TRBJ2-1; TRBD2 agrees at 13 bases. The CDR3 length is 17 residues. Unmatched junction bases numbered 5, after V lost 0 bases and J lost 6 bases. Per the germline V gene, CDR1 is LGHNA and CDR2 is YSLEER. CDR3 region: CASSQEPTSGRINEQFF. Here the CDR3 DNA reads TGCGCCAGCAGCCAAGAACCGACTAGCGGGAGGATCAATGAGCAGTTCTTC.

Many counts were recorded for this clonotype. This chain links TRBV19 with TRBJ1-2; TRBD1 matches 10 bases. V lost 8 bases and J lost 7; bases outside the gene matches: 7. This CDR3 contains 13 residues. CDR1 and CDR2 (germline): LNHDA, SQIVND (reference sequence). The CDR3, as DNA: TGTGCCAGTCGCTCCGGACAGGGGGGTGGCTACACCTTC. Translation: CASRSGQGGGYTF.

CDR3 DNA: TGTGCCATCAGTGAGCTCCGGACTAGCGGCCCTGTGATCTACGAGCAGTACTTC. This gives the protein CAISELRTSGPVIYEQYF. This chain joins TRBV10-3 and TRBJ2-7; TRBD2 agrees at 10 bases. The germline V gene has CDR1 ENHRY and CDR2 SYGVKD. There are 18 residues in the CDR3. The V segment lost 2 bases and the J segment 3 bases; nucleotides outside the gene matches: 13.

This chain uses TRBV7-6 with TRBJ2-1, with TRBD2 as a possible D gene (6 bases). V shed 1 base and J shed 5 bases, with 9 bases lying between them. The CDR3 has 14 residues. Germline-derived CDR1 and CDR2 are SGHVS and FNYEAQ. This CDR3 is CASSLGLGHNEQFF. The CDR3 coding sequence is TGTGCCAGCAGCTTAGGACTAGGGCACAATGAGCAGTTCTTC.

The rearrangement uses TRBV7-6 and TRBJ1-1, with D hard to call. From germline, CDR1 is SGHVS and CDR2 FNYEAQ. The CDR3 extends over 15 amino acids. V gave up 1 base and J gave up 1 base, with 10 bases separating them. DNA for the CDR3: TGTGCCAGCAGCTTAGACAGATGGGGGAACACTGAAGCTTTCTTT. Protein: CASSLDRWGNTEAFF. The whole variable domain, filled in from reference TRBV7-6 and TRBJ1-1, reads GAGVSQSPRYKVTKRGQDVALRCDPISGHVSLYWYRQALGQGPEFLTYFNYEAQQDKSGLPNDRFSAERPEGSISTLTIQRTEQRDSAMYRCASSLDRWGNTEAFFGQGTRLTVV.

The chain employs TRBV28 and TRBJ2-3; D is uncertain. V lost 10 bases to trimming and J lost 3 bases, with 23 bases between them. CDR1 is MDHEN, CDR2 SYDVKM, per germline. CDR3 length: 16 amino acids. The CDR3 loop reads CATTAMKGPLTDTQYF. The CDR3 DNA sequence: TGTGCCACCACGGCCATGAAGGGTCCCCTAACAGATACGCAGTATTTT.

This clonotype was detected ten times or more. The chain carries TRBV29-1 and TRBJ2-5; TRBD1 matches at 7 bases. Looked up from germline, CDR1 is SQVTM and CDR2 is ANQGSEA. The length of the CDR3 is 14 residues. With V trimmed by 3 bases and J by 5 bases, 9 bases remained unmatched. The CDR3 bases are TGCAGCGTTGAGTTTACAGGGGTTCGGGAGACCCAGTACTTC. It yields the protein CSVEFTGVRETQYF.

The rearrangement uses TRBV20-1 and TRBJ2-3; D unresolved. The CDR3 has 13 residues. Germline V gene lookup returns CDR1 DFQATT and CDR2 SNEGSKA (reference sequence). V was shortened by 3 bases and J by 2 bases, with 9 bases between the two germline ends. CDR3: CSASLGYTDTQYF. CDR3 bases: TGCAGTGCTAGTCTCGGGTACACAGATACGCAGTATTTT.